These 18 T cell receptor beta chains were sequenced from one sample in a study of lymphopenia after photon versus proton radiotherapy (dated by TCRdb to about 2019). The library was prepared using the immunoSEQ multiplex PCR assay. Here the immuneACCESS table is served through TCRdb, limited to in-frame sequences with V and J called. Missing clones are a known gap in these copies; in checked studies unresolved V genes cover under half, and the rest lacks a known reason. The sample contains tens of thousands of clones, more than 85% of them found a single time. Approximately 18% of the sample rests with the top ten. The material sequenced was peripheral blood, taken from a patient treated with photon-based radiotherapy. Receptors were obtained from a woman in her 40s with cholangiocarcinoma.

CDR3 DNA sequence: TGTGCCAGCAGTGCTAAGGACAGACCGTACGAGCAGTACTTC. Translated, it gives CASSAKDRPYEQYF. The chain carries TRBV6-1 and TRBJ2-7; D may be TRBD1 (6 bases). This CDR3 has 14 amino acids. Deletions cut 4 bases from V and 4 bases from J, with 14 bases between. Germline V gene sequence: CDR1 MNHNS, CDR2 SASEGT.

CDR3 in amino acids: CASSLRQGSSSEQYF. The CDR3 nucleotides read TGCGCCAGCAGCCTAAGACAGGGAAGTTCGTCCGAGCAGTACTTC. The V gene is TRBV5-1, the J gene TRBJ2-7; 7 nucleotides match TRBD1. V lost 4 bases and J lost 6; bases outside the gene matches: 13. The CDR3 is 15 residues long. CDR1 is SGHRS, CDR2 YFSETQ, per germline.

V is TRBV14 and J is TRBJ2-3, with a tentative D call TRBD2 (6 bases). Trimming stripped 0 bases from V and 4 bases from J, with 14 bases between. There are 16 residues in the CDR3. Germline lookup yields CDR1 SGHDN and CDR2 FVKESK. CDR3 protein: CASSQDRGLVADTQYF. The CDR3 region has the DNA TGTGCCAGCAGCCAAGATAGGGGACTGGTAGCAGATACGCAGTATTTT.

The chain employs TRBV6-1 and TRBJ2-7; D might be TRBD2 (6 bases). V was clipped by 0 bases and J by 3 bases, with 12 bases between them. From germline, CDR1 is MNHNS and CDR2 SASEGT. The CDR3 is 15 residues long. For the CDR3, the DNA is TGTGCCAGCAGTGAAGCGCGGAGGGGAAACTACGAGCAGTACTTC. Encoded protein: CASSEARRGNYEQYF.

This clone showed up just once. V usage is TRBV7-8 and J usage is TRBJ1-3, with a possible D match to TRBD1 (5 bases). The CDR3 length is 14 residues. V shed 10 bases and J shed 3 bases, with 16 bases lying between them. Germline-derived CDR1 and CDR2 are SGHVS and FQNEAQ. The CDR3 spells CATLTGALGNTIYF. CDR3 bases: TGTGCCACCTTAACTGGGGCTCTTGGAAACACCATATATTTT.

V and J are TRBV11-2 and TRBJ2-7, with a weak D call TRBD2 (6 bases). CDR3 length: 12 amino acids. The V and J ends lost 6 bases and 7 bases respectively, with 13 bases between them. Germline V gene data show CDR1 as SGHAT and CDR2 as FQNNGV. CDR3 sequence: CASSLDYWEQYF. For the CDR3, the DNA is TGTGCCAGCAGTTTGGACTATTGGGAGCAGTACTTC.

The chain carries TRBV19 and TRBJ1-1; unclear D gene. V was pared by 4 bases and J by 1 base, with 10 bases between. The V gene's germline CDR1 is LNHDA and CDR2 SQIVND (reference sequence). This CDR3 has 14 residues. The CDR3 spells CASSTTGKNTEAFF. The CDR3 DNA reads as TGTGCCAGTAGTACGACCGGGAAGAACACTGAAGCTTTCTTT.

The chain is built from TRBV7-2 and TRBJ2-3, with D possibly matching TRBD2 (5 bases). CDR3 length: 13 residues. V dropped 0 bases and J dropped 7 bases, with 8 bases sitting between them. Germline CDR1 reads SGHTA; CDR2 reads FQGNSA. The CDR3 DNA reads TGTGCCAGCAGCTTAGCGGACTTCAATACGCAGTATTTT. This gives the protein CASSLADFNTQYF.

The J gene is TRBJ1-2, the V gene TRBV6-5; 7 nucleotides align to TRBD1. Trimming removed 7 bases from V and 7 bases from J; junction bases left unmatched: 15. This CDR3 is 15 amino acids long. The V gene's germline CDR1 is MNHEY and CDR2 SVGAGI. The CDR3 region is CASIPTSGGSAGYTF. The DNA for the CDR3 is TGTGCCAGCATCCCCACGTCAGGGGGGTCAGCTGGCTACACCTTC.

V is TRBV5-5 and J is TRBJ2-5, with D uncertain. The CDR3 contains 14 residues. CDR1 SGHKS and CDR2 YYEKEE come from the germline V gene (reference sequence). The V end was cut by 0 bases, the J end by 4 bases, with 10 bases between. The CDR3 here is CASSLDPAGETQYF. The CDR3 coding sequence is TGTGCCAGCAGCTTGGACCCAGCAGGAGAGACCCAGTACTTC.

The genes are TRBV15 and TRBJ2-1; a weak D match, TRBD2 (6 bases). Germline CDR1 LNHNV, CDR2 YYDKDF (reference sequence). Trimming shortened V by 3 bases and J by 5 bases, and 20 bases separated the two germline ends. The CDR3 length is 17 residues. CDR3 in amino acids: CATSSPRGSGTHNEQFF. Written as DNA, the CDR3 is TGTGCCACCAGCAGTCCCCGGGGTAGCGGCACACACAATGAGCAGTTCTTC.

V and J are TRBV6-5 and TRBJ1-2, with D tentatively TRBD1 (6 bases). The CDR3 is 15 amino acids. Germline V lookup: CDR1 MNHEY, CDR2 SVGAGI. V lost 0 bases and J 2 bases, leaving 10 bases between the germline ends. CDR3 DNA sequence: TGTGCCAGCAGTTACTCCGGGACATCCAACTATGGCTACACCTTC. This sequence encodes CASSYSGTSNYGYTF.

The rearrangement joins TRBV7-9 to TRBJ1-2; D gene ambiguous. The CDR3 loop spans 13 amino acids. Germline V gene sequence: CDR1 SEHNR, CDR2 FQNEAQ (reference sequence). The V and J ends lost 5 bases and 10 bases respectively, with 17 bases between them. CDR3 protein: CASSPLARPDYTF. The CDR3 coding sequence is TGTGCCAGCAGCCCCCTTGCCCGGCCGGACTACACCTTC.

CDR3 bases: TGTGCCTCAAGAACTGGACCTACCGCCATGAAGCAGTTCTTC. Its protein is CASRTGPTAMKQFF. V gene TRBV5-6 combines with J gene TRBJ2-1; D is unresolved. Per the germline V gene, CDR1 is SGHDT and CDR2 is YYEEEE. V dropped 10 bases and J dropped 11 bases, with 25 bases sitting between them. This CDR3 spans 14 amino acids.

The V gene is TRBV30, the J gene TRBJ2-5, with D possibly matching TRBD2 (5 bases). The V and J ends lost 1 base and 2 bases respectively, with 8 bases between them. The CDR3 loop spans 13 amino acids. Germline assignment: CDR1 GTSNPN and CDR2 SVGIG (reference sequence). The CDR3 is CAWSAGKQETQYF. The CDR3 bases are TGTGCCTGGAGTGCCGGGAAGCAAGAGACCCAGTACTTC.

The chain carries TRBV18 and TRBJ1-1; possibly TRBD1 for D (5 bases). The germline V gene has CDR1 KGHSH and CDR2 LQKENI. Trimming took off 2 bases at V and 8 bases at J, with 15 bases between the two ends. The CDR3 contains 14 residues. In DNA, the CDR3 is TGTGCCAGCTCACCAATGGGCCGGGGCGACGAAGCTTTCTTT. Protein product: CASSPMGRGDEAFF. Filled out from reference TRBV18 and TRBJ1-1, the complete variable domain reads NAGVMQNPRHLVRRRGQEARLRCSPMKGHSHVYWYRQLPEEGLKFMVYLQKENIIDESGMPKERFSAEFPKEGPSILRIQQVVRGDSAAYFCASSPMGRGDEAFFGQGTRLTVV.

The chain has TRBV7-9 and TRBJ2-7; D unresolved. Germline-derived CDR1 and CDR2 are SEHNR and FQNEAQ (reference sequence). The CDR3 loop spans 13 amino acids. V gave up 5 bases and J gave up 4 bases, with 12 bases separating them. CDR3 bases: TGTGCCAGCAGCCCTATTGCTAGTTACGAGCAGTACTTC. It specifies CASSPIASYEQYF.

Note on this clone: This sample includes further DNA sequences coding for the same CDR3. The rearrangement uses TRBV5-1 and TRBJ1-1; no definite D call. The germline V and J ends were trimmed by 0 bases and 0 bases, with 6 bases remaining between them. Looked up from germline, CDR1 is SGHRS and CDR2 is YFSETQ. CDR3 size: 14 residues. The CDR3, as DNA: TGCGCCAGCAGCTTGGGGATGATGAACACTGAAGCTTTCTTT. It encodes CASSLGMMNTEAFF.